What follows are 9 T cell receptor beta chains derived from one specimen sequenced in a study of CD8+CD57+ T cells in acquired aplastic anemia. The template used for profiling TCR beta VDJ and CDR3 was genomic DNA. TCRdb reprocessed the reads via MiXCR and lists one record per CDR3 protein. The data show 160,000 or so distinct CDR3 sequences, roughly two thirds seen once. Selection for sequencing was limited to patients who had shown CD8+CD57+ cell expansion by flow cytometry. Sequencing was carried out using sorted CD4+, CD8+, or CD8+CD57+ T cells (not recorded which) from PBMCs. These receptor sequences come from a human donor with aplastic anemia.

Here the CDR3 DNA reads TGTGCCAGCAGCTTTGACTGGTCCTACGAGCAGTACTTC. Its translation is CASSFDWSYEQYF. The chain links TRBV7-8 to TRBJ2-7; D is unresolved. This CDR3 is 13 amino acids long. Germline CDR1 and CDR2: SGHVS and FQNEAQ. Trimming took off 3 bases at V and 1 base at J, with 7 bases between the two ends.

This chain uses TRBV29-1 with TRBJ2-7, with 14 bases matching TRBD2. Germline trimming cut 5 bases from V and 9 bases from J; bases unmatched to any gene: 6. There are 13 residues in the CDR3. Germline V CDR1 and CDR2: SQVTM, ANQGSEA. In DNA form, the CDR3 reads TGCAGCGTTCGACTAGCGGGAGGGCCAGTGCAGTACTTC. Residues: CSVRLAGGPVQYF.

A few counts support this clonotype. This rearrangement joins TRBV7-6 to TRBJ1-1, with 7 bases matching TRBD1. The V gene end was trimmed by 4 bases and the J gene end by 6 bases; junction bases not matched to a gene: 8. Germline CDR1 reads SGHVS; CDR2 reads FNYEAQ. The CDR3 is made up of 14 amino acids. The DNA of the CDR3 is TGTGCCAGCAGCTCCCGGACAGGCCAGGCTGAAGCTTTCTTT. This gives the protein CASSSRTGQAEAFF.

This chain uses TRBV6-2 or TRBV6-3 with TRBJ2-7; D gene unclear. In germline, CDR1 is MNHEY, CDR2 SVGEGT. This CDR3 has 13 residues. The V and J ends lost 4 bases and 3 bases respectively, with 10 bases between them. Here the CDR3 DNA reads TGTGCCAGCAGTTTATTGGCCAGCTACGAGCAGTACTTC. Its translation is CASSLLASYEQYF.

This clonotype was counted a single time. The chain couples TRBV20-1 to TRBJ1-5; TRBD1 matches 10 bases. The CDR3 extends over 13 amino acids. J gave up 5 bases and V 4 bases, and 2 bases lay outside the gene matches. CDR1 is DFQATT and CDR2 is SNEGSKA in the germline V gene (reference sequence). Here the CDR3 reads CSATGTGDQPQHF. The CDR3 nucleotides read TGCAGTGCTACTGGGACAGGGGATCAGCCCCAGCATTTT.

The CDR3: CAIRGQGTYSGKLFF. CDR3 coding DNA: TGTGCCATCAGGGGACAGGGAACTTACTCTGGAAAACTGTTTTTT. J is TRBJ1-4 and V is TRBV10-3; 9 nucleotides agree with TRBD1. The CDR3 runs 15 residues. CDR1 and CDR2 from the germline V gene are ENHRY and SYGVKD. The ends lost 6 bases at V and 10 bases at J; junction bases unmatched: 12.

The chain joins TRBV9 to TRBJ2-7, with 10 bases aligning to TRBD1. The CDR3 consists of 15 residues. Germline V CDR1 and CDR2: SGDLS, YYNGEE. After removal of 0 bases from V and 2 bases from J, the junction contained 2 bases not matched to a gene. The CDR3 region is CASSVAGQGAYEQYF. CDR3 nucleotide sequence: TGTGCCAGCAGCGTAGCAGGACAGGGGGCCTACGAGCAGTACTTC.

The rearrangement joins TRBV7-9 to TRBJ2-2; 8 bases line up with TRBD2. V trimming: 8 bases; J trimming: 0 bases; junction bases outside the gene matches: 14. The CDR3 length is 18 residues. Germline CDR1 reads SEHNR; CDR2 reads FQNEAQ (reference sequence). In DNA, the CDR3 is TGTGCCAGCCCGGGGCTAGCGGGCACGATCGCGAACACCGGGGAGCTGTTTTTT. Protein product: CASPGLAGTIANTGELFF.

This clonotype was seen only a few times. J is TRBJ1-5 and V is TRBV28; 8 bases match TRBD1. The ends lost 6 bases at V and 4 bases at J; junction bases unmatched: 8. The germline CDR1 and CDR2 sequences are MDHEN and SYDVKM. The CDR3 loop spans 15 amino acids. CDR3 nucleotide sequence: TGTGCCAGCAGGAACAGGGGGGGTTGGAATCAGCCCCAGCATTTT. Translation gives CASRNRGGWNQPQHF. Filled out from reference TRBV28 and TRBJ1-5, the complete variable domain reads DVKVTQSSRYLVKRTGEKVFLECVQDMDHENMFWYRQDPGLGLRLIYFSYDVKMKEKGDIPEGYSVSREKKERFSLILESASTNQTSMYLCASRNRGGWNQPQHFGDGTRLSIL.